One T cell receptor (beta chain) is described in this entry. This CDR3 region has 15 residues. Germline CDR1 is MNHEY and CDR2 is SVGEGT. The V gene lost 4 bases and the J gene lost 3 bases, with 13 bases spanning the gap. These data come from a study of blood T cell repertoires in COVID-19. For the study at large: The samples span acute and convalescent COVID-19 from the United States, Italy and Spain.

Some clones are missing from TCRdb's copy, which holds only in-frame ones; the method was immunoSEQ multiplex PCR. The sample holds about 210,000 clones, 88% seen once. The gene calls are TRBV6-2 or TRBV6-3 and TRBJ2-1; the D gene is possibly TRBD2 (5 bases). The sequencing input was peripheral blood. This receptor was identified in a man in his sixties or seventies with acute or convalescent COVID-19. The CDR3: CASSLEALGYNEQFF. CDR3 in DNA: TGTGCCAGCAGTTTGGAGGCCCTCGGCTACAATGAGCAGTTCTTC.